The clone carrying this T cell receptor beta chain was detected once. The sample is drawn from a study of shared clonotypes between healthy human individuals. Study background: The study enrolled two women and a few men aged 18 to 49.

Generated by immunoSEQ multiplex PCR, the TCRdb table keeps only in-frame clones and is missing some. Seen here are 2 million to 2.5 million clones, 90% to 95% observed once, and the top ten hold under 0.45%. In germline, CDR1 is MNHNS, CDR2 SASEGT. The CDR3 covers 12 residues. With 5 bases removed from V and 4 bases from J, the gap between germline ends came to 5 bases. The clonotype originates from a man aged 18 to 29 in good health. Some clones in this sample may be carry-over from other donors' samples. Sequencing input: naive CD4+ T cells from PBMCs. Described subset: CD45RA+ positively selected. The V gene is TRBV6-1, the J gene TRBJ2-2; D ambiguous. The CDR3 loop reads CASSRATGELFF. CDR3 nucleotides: TGTGCCAGCAGTCGGGCCACCGGGGAGCTGTTTTTT.